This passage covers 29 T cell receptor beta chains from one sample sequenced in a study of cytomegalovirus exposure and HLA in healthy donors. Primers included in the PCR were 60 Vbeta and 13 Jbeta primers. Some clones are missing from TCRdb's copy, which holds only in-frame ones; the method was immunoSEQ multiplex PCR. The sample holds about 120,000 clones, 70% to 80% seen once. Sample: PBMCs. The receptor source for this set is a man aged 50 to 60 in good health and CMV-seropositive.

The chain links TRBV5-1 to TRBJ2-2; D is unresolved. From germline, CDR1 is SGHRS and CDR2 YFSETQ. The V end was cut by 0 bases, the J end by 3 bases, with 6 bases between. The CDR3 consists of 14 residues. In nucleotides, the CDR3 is TGCGCCAGCAGCTTGGCCGGTGACACCGGGGAGCTGTTTTTT. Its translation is CASSLAGDTGELFF.

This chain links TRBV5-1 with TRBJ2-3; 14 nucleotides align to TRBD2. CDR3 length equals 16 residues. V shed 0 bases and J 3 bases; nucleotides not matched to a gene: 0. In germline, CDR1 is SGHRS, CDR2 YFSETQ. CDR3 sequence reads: CASSLGTSGRTDTQYF. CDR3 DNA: TGCGCCAGCAGCTTGGGGACTAGCGGGAGGACAGATACGCAGTATTTT.

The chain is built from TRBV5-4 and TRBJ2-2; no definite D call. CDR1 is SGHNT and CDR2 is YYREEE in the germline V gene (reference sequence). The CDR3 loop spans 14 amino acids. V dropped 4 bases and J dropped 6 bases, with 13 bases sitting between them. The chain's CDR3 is CASSLEHQSGELFF. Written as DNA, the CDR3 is TGTGCCAGCAGCCTGGAACACCAGTCCGGGGAGCTGTTTTTT.

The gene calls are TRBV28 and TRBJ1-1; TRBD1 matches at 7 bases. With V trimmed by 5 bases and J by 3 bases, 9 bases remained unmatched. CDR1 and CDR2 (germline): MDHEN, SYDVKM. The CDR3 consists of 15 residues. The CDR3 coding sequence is TGTGCCAGCAGTCCACGGACAGGATCGGACACTGAAGCTTTCTTT. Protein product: CASSPRTGSDTEAFF.

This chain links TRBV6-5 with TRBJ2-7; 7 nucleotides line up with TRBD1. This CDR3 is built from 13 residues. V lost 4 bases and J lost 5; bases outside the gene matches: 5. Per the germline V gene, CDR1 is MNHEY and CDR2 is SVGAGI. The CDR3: CASSLITGDEQYF. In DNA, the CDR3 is TGTGCCAGCAGTTTAATTACAGGGGACGAGCAGTACTTC.

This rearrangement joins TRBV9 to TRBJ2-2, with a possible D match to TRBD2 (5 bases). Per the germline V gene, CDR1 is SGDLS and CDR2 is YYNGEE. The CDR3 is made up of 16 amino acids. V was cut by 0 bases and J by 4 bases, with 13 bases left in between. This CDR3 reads CASSVVGVLSTGELFF. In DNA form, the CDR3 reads TGTGCCAGCAGCGTAGTCGGGGTTCTCAGCACCGGGGAGCTGTTTTTT.

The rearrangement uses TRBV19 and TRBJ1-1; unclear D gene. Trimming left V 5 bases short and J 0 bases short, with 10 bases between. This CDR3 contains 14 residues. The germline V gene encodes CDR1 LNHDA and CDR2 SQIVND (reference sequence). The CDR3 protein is CASSVTGLNTEAFF. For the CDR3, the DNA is TGTGCCAGTAGTGTAACCGGGTTGAACACTGAAGCTTTCTTT.

The CDR3 coding sequence is TGCGCCAGCAGCTACGGACAGAGCTCCTATAATTCACCCCTCCACTTT. Its translation is CASSYGQSSYNSPLHF. The rearrangement links TRBV5-1 to TRBJ1-6; tentative D call: TRBD1 (6 bases). The CDR3 is 16 amino acids. Germline loops: CDR1 SGHRS, CDR2 YFSETQ. Trimming took off 3 bases at V and 0 bases at J, with 10 bases between the two ends.

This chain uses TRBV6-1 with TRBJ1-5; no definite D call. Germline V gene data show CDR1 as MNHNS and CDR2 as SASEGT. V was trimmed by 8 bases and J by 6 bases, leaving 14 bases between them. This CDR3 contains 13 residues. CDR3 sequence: CASSWEVSQPQHF. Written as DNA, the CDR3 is TGTGCCAGCTCCTGGGAGGTGAGTCAGCCCCAGCATTTT.

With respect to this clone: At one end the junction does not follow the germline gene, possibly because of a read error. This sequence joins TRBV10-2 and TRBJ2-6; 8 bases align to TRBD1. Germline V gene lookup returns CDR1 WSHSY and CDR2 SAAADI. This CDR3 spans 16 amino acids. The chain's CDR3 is CASGDRGSSGANVLTF. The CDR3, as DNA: TGCGCCAGCGGTGACAGGGGATCCTCTGGGGCCAACGTCCTGACTTTC.

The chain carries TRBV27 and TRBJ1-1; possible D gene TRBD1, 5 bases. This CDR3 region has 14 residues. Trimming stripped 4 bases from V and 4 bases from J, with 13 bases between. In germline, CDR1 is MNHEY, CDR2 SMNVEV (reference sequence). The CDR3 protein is CASSSAGHGTEAFF. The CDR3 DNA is TGTGCCAGCAGTTCTGCCGGACATGGCACTGAAGCTTTCTTT.

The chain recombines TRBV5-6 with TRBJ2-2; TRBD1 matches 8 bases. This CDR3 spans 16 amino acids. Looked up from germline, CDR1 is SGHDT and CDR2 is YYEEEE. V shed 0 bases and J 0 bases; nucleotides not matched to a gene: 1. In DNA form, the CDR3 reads TGTGCCAGCAGCTTGGGACAGGGGACGAACACCGGGGAGCTGTTTTTT. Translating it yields CASSLGQGTNTGELFF.

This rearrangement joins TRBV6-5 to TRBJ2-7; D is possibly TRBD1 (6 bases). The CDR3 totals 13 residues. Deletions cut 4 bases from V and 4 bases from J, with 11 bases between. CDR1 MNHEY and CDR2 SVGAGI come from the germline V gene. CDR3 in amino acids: CASSLDRGYEQYF. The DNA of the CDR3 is TGTGCCAGCAGTTTGGACAGAGGGTACGAGCAGTACTTC.

This CDR3 reads CASSIQGLTLTEAFF. The CDR3 DNA is TGTGCCAGCAGTATACAGGGGCTGACGCTCACTGAAGCTTTCTTT. This sequence joins TRBV6-1 and TRBJ1-1, with 7 bases matching TRBD1. The V and J ends lost 5 bases and 4 bases, in that order; junction bases with no gene match: 10. The length of the CDR3 is 15 residues. CDR1 is MNHNS, CDR2 SASEGT, per germline.

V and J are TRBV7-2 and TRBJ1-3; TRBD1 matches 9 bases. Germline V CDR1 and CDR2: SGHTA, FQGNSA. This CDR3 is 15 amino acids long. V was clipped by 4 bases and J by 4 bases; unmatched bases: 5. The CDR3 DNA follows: TGTGCCAGCAGCTCTGGGACAGGGAAGGGAAACACCATATATTTT. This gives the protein CASSSGTGKGNTIYF. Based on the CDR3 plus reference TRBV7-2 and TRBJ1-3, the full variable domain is GAGVSQSPSNKVTEKGKDVELRCDPISGHTALYWYRQSLGQGLEFLIYFQGNSAPDKSGLPSDRFSAERTGGSVSTLTIQRTQQEDSAVYLCASSSGTGKGNTIYFGEGSWLTVV.

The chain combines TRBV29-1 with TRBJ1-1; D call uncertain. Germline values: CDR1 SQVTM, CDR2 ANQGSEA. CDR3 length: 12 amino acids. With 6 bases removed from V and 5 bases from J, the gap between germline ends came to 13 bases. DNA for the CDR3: TGCAGCGTCGTCGCTCCGGGGACTGAAGCTTTCTTT. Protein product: CSVVAPGTEAFF.

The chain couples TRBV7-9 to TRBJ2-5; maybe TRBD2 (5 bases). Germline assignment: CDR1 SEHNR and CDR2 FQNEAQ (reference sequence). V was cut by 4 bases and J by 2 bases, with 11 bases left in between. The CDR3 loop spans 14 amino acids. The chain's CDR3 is CASSSSGRQETQYF. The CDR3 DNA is TGTGCCAGCAGCTCAAGCGGTCGGCAAGAGACCCAGTACTTC. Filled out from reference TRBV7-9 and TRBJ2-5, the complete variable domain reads DTGVSQNPRHKITKRGQNVTFRCDPISEHNRLYWYRQTLGQGPEFLTYFQNEAQLEKSRLLSDRFSAERPKGSFSTLEIQRTEQGDSAMYLCASSSSGRQETQYFGPGTRLLVL.

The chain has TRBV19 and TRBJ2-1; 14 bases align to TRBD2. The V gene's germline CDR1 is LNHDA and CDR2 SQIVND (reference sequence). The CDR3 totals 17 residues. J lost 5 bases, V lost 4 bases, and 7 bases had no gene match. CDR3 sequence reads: CASSRQGLAGVNNEQFF. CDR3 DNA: TGTGCCAGTAGTAGACAGGGACTAGCGGGAGTTAACAATGAGCAGTTCTTC.

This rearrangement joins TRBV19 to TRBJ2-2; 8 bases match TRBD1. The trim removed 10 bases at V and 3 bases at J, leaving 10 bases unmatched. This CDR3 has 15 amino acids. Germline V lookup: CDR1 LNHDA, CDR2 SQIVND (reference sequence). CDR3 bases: TGTGCCACCTCGCCCCGGACAGGGTACACCGGGGAGCTGTTTTTT. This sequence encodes CATSPRTGYTGELFF.

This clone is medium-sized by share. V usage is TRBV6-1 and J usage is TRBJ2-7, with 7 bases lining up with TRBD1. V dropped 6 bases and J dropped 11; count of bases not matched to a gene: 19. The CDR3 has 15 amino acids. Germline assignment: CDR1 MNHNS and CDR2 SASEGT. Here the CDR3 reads CASRSPLTGTATEYF. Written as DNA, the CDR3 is TGTGCCAGCAGATCACCCTTGACAGGGACGGCTACGGAGTACTTC.

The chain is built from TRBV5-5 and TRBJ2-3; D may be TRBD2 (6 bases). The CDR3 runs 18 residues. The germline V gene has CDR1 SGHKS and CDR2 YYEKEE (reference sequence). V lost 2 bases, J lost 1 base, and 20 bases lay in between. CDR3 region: CASSLPPRAGSGTDTQYF. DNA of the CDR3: TGTGCCAGCAGCTTACCCCCGAGGGCGGGGAGCGGCACAGATACGCAGTATTTT.

Written as DNA, the CDR3 is TGTGCCAGCTCTCGCGACATCATGAACACTGAAGCTTTCTTT. Translation: CASSRDIMNTEAFF. J is TRBJ1-1 and V is TRBV18; D is undetermined. This CDR3 region has 14 residues. Trimming pared 6 bases from V and 0 bases from J, leaving 11 bases between. Germline V gene data show CDR1 as KGHSH and CDR2 as LQKENI. The whole variable domain, remainder taken from reference TRBV18 and TRBJ1-1, is NAGVMQNPRHLVRRRGQEARLRCSPMKGHSHVYWYRQLPEEGLKFMVYLQKENIIDESGMPKERFSAEFPKEGPSILRIQQVVRGDSAAYFCASSRDIMNTEAFFGQGTRLTVV.

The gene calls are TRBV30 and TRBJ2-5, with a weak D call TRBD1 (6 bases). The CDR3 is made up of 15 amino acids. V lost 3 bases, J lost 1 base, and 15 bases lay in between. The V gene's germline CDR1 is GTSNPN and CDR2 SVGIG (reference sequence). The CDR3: CAWRWGQGLQETQYF. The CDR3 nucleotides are TGTGCCTGGAGATGGGGGCAGGGGCTCCAAGAGACCCAGTACTTC.

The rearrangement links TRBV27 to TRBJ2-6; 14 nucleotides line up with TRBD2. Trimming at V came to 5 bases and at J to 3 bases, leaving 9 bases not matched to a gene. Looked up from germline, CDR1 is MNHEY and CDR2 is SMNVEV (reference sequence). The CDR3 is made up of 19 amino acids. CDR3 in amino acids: CASSPRLAGGPRGANVLTF. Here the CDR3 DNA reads TGTGCCAGCAGTCCCCGACTAGCGGGGGGGCCTCGTGGGGCCAACGTCCTGACTTTC.

The CDR3 protein is CASSQNIGEKAFF. The CDR3 DNA reads TGCGCCAGCAGCCAGAATATTGGAGAGAAGGCTTTCTTT. This chain connects TRBV4-1 to TRBJ1-1; no definite D call. Deletions cut 3 bases from V and 11 bases from J, with 16 bases between. Per the germline V gene, CDR1 is MGHRA and CDR2 is YSYEKL. The CDR3 covers 13 residues.

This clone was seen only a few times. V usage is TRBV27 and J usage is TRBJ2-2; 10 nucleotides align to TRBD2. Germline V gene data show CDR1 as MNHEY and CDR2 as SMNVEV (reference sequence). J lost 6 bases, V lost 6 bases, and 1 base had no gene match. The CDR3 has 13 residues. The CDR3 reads CASRTSGSGELFF. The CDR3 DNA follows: TGTGCCAGCAGGACTAGCGGGTCCGGGGAGCTGTTTTTT.

The CDR3 DNA sequence: TGTGCCAGCAGCTTCCTCGGGAGCTCCTACGAGCAGTACTTC. It translates to CASSFLGSSYEQYF. This rearrangement joins TRBV5-4 to TRBJ2-7; the D gene is possibly TRBD2 (6 bases). The germline gives CDR1 SGHNT, CDR2 YYREEE (reference sequence). This CDR3 contains 14 residues. V was cut by 2 bases and J by 0 bases, with 9 bases left in between.

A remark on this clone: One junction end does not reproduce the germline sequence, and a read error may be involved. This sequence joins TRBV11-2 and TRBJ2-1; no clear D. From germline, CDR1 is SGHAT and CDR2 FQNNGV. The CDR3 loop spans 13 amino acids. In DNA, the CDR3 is TGTGCCAGCAGCCTAGAACGACTGAATGAGCAGTTCTTC. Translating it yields CASSLERLNEQFF.

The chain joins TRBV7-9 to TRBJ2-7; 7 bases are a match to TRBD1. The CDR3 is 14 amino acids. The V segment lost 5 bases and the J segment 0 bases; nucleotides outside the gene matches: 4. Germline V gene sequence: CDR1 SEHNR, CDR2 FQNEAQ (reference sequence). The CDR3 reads CASSTAGGSYEQYF. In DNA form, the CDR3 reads TGTGCCAGCAGCACAGCAGGGGGCTCCTACGAGCAGTACTTC.